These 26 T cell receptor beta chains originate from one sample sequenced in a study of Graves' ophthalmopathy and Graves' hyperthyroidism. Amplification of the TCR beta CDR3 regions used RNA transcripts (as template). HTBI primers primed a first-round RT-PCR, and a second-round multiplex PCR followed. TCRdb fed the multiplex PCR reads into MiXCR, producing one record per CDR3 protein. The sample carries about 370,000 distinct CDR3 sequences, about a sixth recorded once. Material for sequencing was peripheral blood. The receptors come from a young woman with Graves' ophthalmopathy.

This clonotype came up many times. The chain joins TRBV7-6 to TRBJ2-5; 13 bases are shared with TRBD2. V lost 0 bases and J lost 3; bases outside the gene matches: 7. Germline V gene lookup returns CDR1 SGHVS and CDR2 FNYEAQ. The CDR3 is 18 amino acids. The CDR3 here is CASSLALAGGPRKETQYF. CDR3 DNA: TGTGCCAGCAGCTTAGCACTAGCGGGGGGGCCAAGGAAAGAGACCCAGTACTTC.

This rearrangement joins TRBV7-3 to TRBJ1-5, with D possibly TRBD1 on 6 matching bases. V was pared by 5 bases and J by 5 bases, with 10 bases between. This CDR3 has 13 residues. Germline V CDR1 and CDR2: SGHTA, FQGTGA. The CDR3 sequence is CASSPGEDQPQHF. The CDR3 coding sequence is TGTGCCAGCAGCCCAGGGGAAGATCAGCCCCAGCATTTT.

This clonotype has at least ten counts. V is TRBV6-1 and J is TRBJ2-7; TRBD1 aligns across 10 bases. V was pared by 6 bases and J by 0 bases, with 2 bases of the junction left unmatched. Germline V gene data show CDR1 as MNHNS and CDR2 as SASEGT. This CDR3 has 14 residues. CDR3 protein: CASRRTGGSYEQYF. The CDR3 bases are TGTGCCAGCAGACGGACAGGGGGCTCCTACGAGCAGTACTTC.

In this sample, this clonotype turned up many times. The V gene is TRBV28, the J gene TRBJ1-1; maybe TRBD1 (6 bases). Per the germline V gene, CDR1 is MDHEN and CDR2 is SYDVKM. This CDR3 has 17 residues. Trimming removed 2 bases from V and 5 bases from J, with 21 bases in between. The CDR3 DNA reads TGTGCCAGCAGTTTACCGACAGGATCTGGAACAATAACTGAAGCTTTCTTT. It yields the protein CASSLPTGSGTITEAFF.

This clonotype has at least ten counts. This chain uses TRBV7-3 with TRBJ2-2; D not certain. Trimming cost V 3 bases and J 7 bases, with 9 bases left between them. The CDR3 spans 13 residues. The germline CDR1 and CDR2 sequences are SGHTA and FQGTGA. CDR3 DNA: TGTGCCAGCAGCTTCCAGCTCGGCGGGGAGCTGTTTTTT. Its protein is CASSFQLGGELFF.

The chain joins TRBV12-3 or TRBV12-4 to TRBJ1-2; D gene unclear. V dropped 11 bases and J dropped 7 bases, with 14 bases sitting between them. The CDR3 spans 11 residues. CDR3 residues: CAASAGIGYTF. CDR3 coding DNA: TGTGCCGCAAGCGCGGGGATTGGCTACACCTTC.

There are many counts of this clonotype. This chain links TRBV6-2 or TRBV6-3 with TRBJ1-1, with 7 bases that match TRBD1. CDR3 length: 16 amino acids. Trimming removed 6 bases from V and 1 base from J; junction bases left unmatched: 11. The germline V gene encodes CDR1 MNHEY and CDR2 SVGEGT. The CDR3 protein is CASSTLYRGQNTEAFF. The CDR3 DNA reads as TGTGCCAGCAGCACACTCTACAGGGGACAGAACACTGAAGCTTTCTTT.

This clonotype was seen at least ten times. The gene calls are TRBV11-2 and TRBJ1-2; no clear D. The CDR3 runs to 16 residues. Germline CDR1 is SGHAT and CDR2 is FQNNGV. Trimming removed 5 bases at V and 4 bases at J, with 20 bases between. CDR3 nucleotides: TGTGCCAGCAGCAGGAAGCCGGAGTCTCGGGCCTATGGCTACACCTTC. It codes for CASSRKPESRAYGYTF.

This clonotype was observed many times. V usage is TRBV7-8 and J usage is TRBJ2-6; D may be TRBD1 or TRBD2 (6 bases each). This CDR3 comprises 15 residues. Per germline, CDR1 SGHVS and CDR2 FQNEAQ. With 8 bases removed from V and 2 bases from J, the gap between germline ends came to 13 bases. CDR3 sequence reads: CASLRGLPGANVLTF. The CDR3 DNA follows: TGTGCCAGCCTCCGGGGGCTACCTGGGGCCAACGTCCTGACTTTC. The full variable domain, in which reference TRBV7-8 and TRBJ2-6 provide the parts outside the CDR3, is GAGVSQSPRYKVAKRGQDVALRCDPISGHVSLFWYQQALGQGPEFLTYFQNEAQLDKSGLPSDRFFAERPEGSVSTLKIQRTQQEDSAVYLCASLRGLPGANVLTFGAGSRLTVL.

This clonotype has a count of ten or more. The CDR3 nucleotides are TGTGCCAGCAGCCCATCCACTAACAGGGTACGGGAGCTGTTTTTT. Protein sequence: CASSPSTNRVRELFF. The J gene is TRBJ2-2, the V gene TRBV7-9, with D possibly TRBD1 on 6 matching bases. Germline V gives CDR1 SEHNR, CDR2 FQNEAQ (reference sequence). The V gene lost 5 bases and the J gene lost 9 bases, with 19 bases spanning the gap. The CDR3 has 15 amino acids. Looking up the rest from reference TRBV7-9 and TRBJ2-2 gives the full variable domain: DTGVSQNPRHKITKRGQNVTFRCDPISEHNRLYWYRQTLGQGPEFLTYFQNEAQLEKSRLLSDRFSAERPKGSFSTLEIQRTEQGDSAMYLCASSPSTNRVRELFFGEGSRLTVL.

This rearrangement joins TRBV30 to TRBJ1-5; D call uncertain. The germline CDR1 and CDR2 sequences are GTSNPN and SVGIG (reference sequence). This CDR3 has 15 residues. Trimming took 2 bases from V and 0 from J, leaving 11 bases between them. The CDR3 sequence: CAWSRYEYSNQPQHF. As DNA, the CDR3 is TGTGCCTGGAGTCGGTACGAATATAGCAATCAGCCCCAGCATTTT.

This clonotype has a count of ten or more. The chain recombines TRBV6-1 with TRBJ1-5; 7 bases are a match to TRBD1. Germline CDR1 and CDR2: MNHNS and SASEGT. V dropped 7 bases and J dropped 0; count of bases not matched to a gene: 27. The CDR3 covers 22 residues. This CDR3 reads CASKRSGFGGGRGGHSNQPQHF. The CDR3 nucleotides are TGTGCCAGCAAGCGAAGCGGATTTGGGGGAGGCAGGGGGGGACATAGCAATCAGCCCCAGCATTTT.

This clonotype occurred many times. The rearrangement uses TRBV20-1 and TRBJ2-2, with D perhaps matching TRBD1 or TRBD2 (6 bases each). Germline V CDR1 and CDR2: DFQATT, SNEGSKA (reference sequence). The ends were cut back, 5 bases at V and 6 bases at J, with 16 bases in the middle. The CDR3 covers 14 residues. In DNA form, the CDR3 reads TGCAGTGCTCCCCGAGGAGGGGGAGCCGGGGAGCTGTTTTTT. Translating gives CSAPRGGGAGELFF.

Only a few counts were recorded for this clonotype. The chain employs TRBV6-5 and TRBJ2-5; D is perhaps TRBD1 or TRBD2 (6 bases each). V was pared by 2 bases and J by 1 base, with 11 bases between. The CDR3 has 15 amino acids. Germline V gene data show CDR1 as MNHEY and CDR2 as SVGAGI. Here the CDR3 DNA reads TGTGCCAGCAGTTACGGAGGAGGGGGCCAAGAGACCCAGTACTTC. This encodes CASSYGGGGQETQYF.

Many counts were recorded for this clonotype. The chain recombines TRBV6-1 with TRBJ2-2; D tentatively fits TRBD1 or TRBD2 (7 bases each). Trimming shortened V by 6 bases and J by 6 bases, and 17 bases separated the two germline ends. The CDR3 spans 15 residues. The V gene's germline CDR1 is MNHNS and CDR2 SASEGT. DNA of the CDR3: TGTGCCAGCAGACCCCAGGGGGGGATTGCCGGGGAGCTGTTTTTT. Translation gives CASRPQGGIAGELFF.

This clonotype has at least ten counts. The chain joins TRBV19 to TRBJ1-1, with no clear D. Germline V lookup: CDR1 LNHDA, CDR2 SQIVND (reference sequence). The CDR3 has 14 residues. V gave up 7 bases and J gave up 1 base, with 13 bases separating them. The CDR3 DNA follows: TGTGCCAGTACCCAAGGACCGGGGAACACTGAAGCTTTCTTT. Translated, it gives CASTQGPGNTEAFF.

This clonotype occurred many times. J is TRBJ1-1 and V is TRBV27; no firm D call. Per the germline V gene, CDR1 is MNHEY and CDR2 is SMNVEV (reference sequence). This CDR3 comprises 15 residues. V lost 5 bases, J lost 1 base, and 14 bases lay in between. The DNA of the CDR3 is TGTGCCAGCAGTCCGCGCGGGGTCAGGAACACTGAAGCTTTCTTT. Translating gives CASSPRGVRNTEAFF.

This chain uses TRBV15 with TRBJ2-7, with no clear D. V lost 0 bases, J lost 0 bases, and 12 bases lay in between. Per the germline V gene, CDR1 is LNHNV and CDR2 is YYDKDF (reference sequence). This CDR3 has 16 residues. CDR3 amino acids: CATSRDGGSSSYEQYF. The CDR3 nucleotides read TGTGCCACCAGCAGAGATGGTGGCTCCAGCTCCTACGAGCAGTACTTC.

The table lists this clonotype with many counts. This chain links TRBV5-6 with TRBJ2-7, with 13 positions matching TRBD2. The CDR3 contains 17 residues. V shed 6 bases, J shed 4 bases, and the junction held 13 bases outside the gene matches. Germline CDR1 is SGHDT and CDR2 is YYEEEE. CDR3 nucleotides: TGTGCCAGCACCCTCCGGATTGGACTAGCGGGAGCGTACGAGCAGTACTTC. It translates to CASTLRIGLAGAYEQYF.

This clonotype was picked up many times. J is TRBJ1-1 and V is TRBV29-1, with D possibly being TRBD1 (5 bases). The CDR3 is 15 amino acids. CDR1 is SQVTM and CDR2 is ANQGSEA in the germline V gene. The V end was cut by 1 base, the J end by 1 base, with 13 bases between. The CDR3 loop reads CSVEGDGVPNTEAFF. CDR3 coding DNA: TGCAGCGTTGAAGGGGACGGAGTACCGAACACTGAAGCTTTCTTT.

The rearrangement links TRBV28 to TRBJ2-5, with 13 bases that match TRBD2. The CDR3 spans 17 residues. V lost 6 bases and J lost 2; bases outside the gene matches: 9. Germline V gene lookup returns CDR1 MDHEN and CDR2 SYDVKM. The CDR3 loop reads CASREGLAGVGQETQYF. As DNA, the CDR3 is TGTGCCAGCAGGGAAGGACTAGCGGGAGTGGGGCAAGAGACCCAGTACTTC.

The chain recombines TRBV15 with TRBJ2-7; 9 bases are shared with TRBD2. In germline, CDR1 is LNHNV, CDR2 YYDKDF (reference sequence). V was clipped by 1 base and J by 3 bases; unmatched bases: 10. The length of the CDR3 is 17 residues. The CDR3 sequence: CATSRGWSSGKGYEQYF. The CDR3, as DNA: TGTGCCACCAGCAGAGGGTGGTCTAGCGGGAAAGGCTACGAGCAGTACTTC.

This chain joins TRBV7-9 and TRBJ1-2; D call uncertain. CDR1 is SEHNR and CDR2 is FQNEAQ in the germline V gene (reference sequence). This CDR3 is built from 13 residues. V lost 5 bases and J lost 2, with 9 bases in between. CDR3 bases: TGTGCCAGCAGCAGTGCGGACAACTATGGCTACACCTTC. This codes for CASSSADNYGYTF.

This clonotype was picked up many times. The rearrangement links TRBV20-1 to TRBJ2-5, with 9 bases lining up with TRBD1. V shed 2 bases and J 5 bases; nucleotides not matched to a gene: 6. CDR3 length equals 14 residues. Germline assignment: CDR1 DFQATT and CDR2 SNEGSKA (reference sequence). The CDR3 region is CSARKNRGPETQYF. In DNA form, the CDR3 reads TGCAGTGCTAGAAAGAACAGGGGGCCGGAGACCCAGTACTTC.

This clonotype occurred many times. This chain's CDR3 is CASSADRVSGAFF. The CDR3 bases are TGTGCCAGCAGTGCGGACAGGGTCTCGGGAGCTTTCTTT. The rearrangement uses TRBV6-1 and TRBJ1-1, with 8 bases identical to TRBD1. Germline CDR1 reads MNHNS; CDR2 reads SASEGT. The trim removed 4 bases at V and 10 bases at J, leaving 8 bases unmatched. This CDR3 comprises 13 residues.

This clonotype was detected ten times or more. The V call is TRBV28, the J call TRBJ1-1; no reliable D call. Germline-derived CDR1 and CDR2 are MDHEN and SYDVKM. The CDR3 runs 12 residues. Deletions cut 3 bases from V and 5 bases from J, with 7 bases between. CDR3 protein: CASSFWVTEAFF. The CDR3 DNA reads TGTGCCAGCAGTTTTTGGGTAACTGAAGCTTTCTTT.